This is a list of T cell receptor beta chains from one sample in a study of technical replicates of blood from a few donors. Here immunoSEQ multiplex PCR was the method, and the copy in TCRdb shows in-frame clones only, minus some. The sample yields roughly 90,000 clones, 94% seen once. Sequencing was done on a sample of T cells isolated from PBMCs. The origin of the receptors is a human donor in good health. Each CDR3 is given with its conserved first and last residue. A D gene is named only where the DNA matches it firmly. Where a row states a size, it is once, few, many or the class of an expanded clone; other rows omit it.

j_call: TRBJ2-7
v_call: TRBV18
clone_size: -
d_call: -
cdr3_aa: CASSPPQLARPPEQYF
cdr3_nt: TGTGCCAGCTCACCACCTCAGTTAGCGCGACCCCCCGAGCAGTACTTC

j_call: TRBJ1-1
v_call: TRBV7-8
clone_size: -
d_call: -
cdr3_aa: CASSLTETGRPATNTEAFF
cdr3_nt: TGTGCCAGCAGCTTAACGGAAACAGGGCGTCCGGCCACAAACACTGAAGCTTTCTTT

j_call: TRBJ2-1
v_call: TRBV6-1
clone_size: once
d_call: TRBD1
cdr3_aa: CASGGDRDNEQFF
cdr3_nt: TGTGCCAGCGGGGGGGACAGGGACAATGAGCAGTTCTTC

j_call: TRBJ2-5
v_call: TRBV18
clone_size: -
d_call: -
cdr3_aa: CASLVSGQETQYF
cdr3_nt: TGTGCCAGCCTAGTCAGCGGACAAGAGACCCAGTACTTC

j_call: TRBJ1-3
v_call: TRBV19
clone_size: -
d_call: -
cdr3_aa: CASIRVHSGNTIYF
cdr3_nt: TGTGCCAGTATCCGGGTACACTCTGGAAACACCATATATTTT

j_call: TRBJ1-1
v_call: TRBV30
clone_size: few
d_call: -
cdr3_aa: CAWGSWVSTEAFF
cdr3_nt: TGTGCCTGGGGGAGCTGGGTTAGCACTGAAGCTTTCTTT

j_call: TRBJ2-1
v_call: TRBV15
clone_size: -
d_call: TRBD2
cdr3_aa: CATSRLAGDYNEQFF
cdr3_nt: TGTGCCACCAGCAGACTAGCGGGAGACTACAATGAGCAGTTCTTC

j_call: TRBJ2-5
v_call: TRBV5-5
clone_size: -
d_call: TRBD1
cdr3_aa: CASSPGTGQETQYF
cdr3_nt: TGTGCCAGCAGCCCCGGGACAGGTCAAGAGACCCAGTACTTC

j_call: TRBJ2-7
v_call: TRBV13
clone_size: -
d_call: TRBD1
cdr3_aa: CASRPGTGGIYEQYF
cdr3_nt: TGTGCCAGCAGACCCGGGACAGGGGGTATCTACGAGCAGTACTTC

j_call: TRBJ1-1
v_call: TRBV7-9
clone_size: -
d_call: TRBD1
cdr3_aa: CASSLARGGQGTEAFF
cdr3_nt: TGTGCCAGCAGCTTAGCTCGGGGGGGACAGGGCACTGAAGCTTTCTTT

j_call: TRBJ2-6
v_call: TRBV5-4
clone_size: -
d_call: -
cdr3_aa: CASSSGVGANVLTF
cdr3_nt: TGTGCCAGCAGTTCAGGGGTGGGGGCCAACGTCCTGACTTTC

j_call: TRBJ1-5
v_call: TRBV19
clone_size: -
d_call: -
cdr3_aa: CAGGRSDQPQHF
cdr3_nt: TGTGCCGGAGGGAGGTCCGATCAGCCCCAGCATTTT

j_call: TRBJ2-3
v_call: TRBV13
clone_size: -
d_call: TRBD2
cdr3_aa: CASSSTSGRPTDTQYF
cdr3_nt: TGTGCCAGCAGCTCAACTAGCGGGAGACCGACAGATACGCAGTATTTT

j_call: TRBJ2-7
v_call: TRBV5-4
clone_size: -
d_call: TRBD2
cdr3_aa: CASSLGGTSGSNEQYF
cdr3_nt: TGTGCCAGCAGCTTGGGGGGGACTAGCGGGAGTAACGAGCAGTACTTC

j_call: TRBJ1-1
v_call: TRBV18
clone_size: once
d_call: TRBD1
cdr3_aa: CASSPAGGHTEAFF
cdr3_nt: TGTGCCAGCTCACCAGCAGGGGGGCACACTGAAGCTTTCTTT

j_call: TRBJ2-7
v_call: TRBV21-1
clone_size: -
d_call: -
cdr3_aa: CASSNPPTGLASLCEQYF
cdr3_nt: TGTGCCAGCAGCAATCCGCCGACTGGACTAGCGTCCCTGTGCGAGCAGTACTTC

j_call: TRBJ2-2
v_call: TRBV6-5
clone_size: -
d_call: -
cdr3_aa: CASSYSILGGELFF
cdr3_nt: TGTGCCAGCAGTTACTCGATTCTCGGCGGGGAGCTGTTTTTT

j_call: TRBJ1-1
v_call: TRBV18
clone_size: -
d_call: TRBD1
cdr3_aa: CASSPGADRGTEAFF
cdr3_nt: TGTGCCAGCTCACCTGGGGCGGACAGGGGGACTGAAGCTTTCTTT

j_call: TRBJ2-3
v_call: TRBV4-2
clone_size: -
d_call: -
cdr3_aa: CASSSLLAGQGDTQYF
cdr3_nt: TGTGCCAGCAGTAGTTTATTGGCGGGTCAAGGGGATACGCAGTATTTT

j_call: TRBJ1-1
v_call: TRBV28
clone_size: -
d_call: -
cdr3_aa: CASSPTGRMNTEAFF
cdr3_nt: TGTGCCAGCAGCCCGACTGGGAGAATGAACACTGAAGCTTTCTTT

j_call: TRBJ2-1
v_call: TRBV7-9
clone_size: -
d_call: TRBD1
cdr3_aa: CASSLVAGGNEQFF
cdr3_nt: TGTGCCAGCAGCTTAGTGGCAGGGGGCAATGAGCAGTTCTTC

j_call: TRBJ1-4
v_call: TRBV7-9
clone_size: -
d_call: -
cdr3_aa: CASSHGQMGHEKLFF
cdr3_nt: TGTGCCAGCAGCCACGGACAGATGGGGCATGAAAAACTGTTTTTT

j_call: TRBJ2-1
v_call: TRBV4-1
clone_size: -
d_call: -
cdr3_aa: CASSQPLSEQFF
cdr3_nt: TGCGCCAGCAGCCAACCCTTGAGTGAGCAGTTCTTC

j_call: TRBJ1-2
v_call: TRBV4-1
clone_size: -
d_call: TRBD1
cdr3_aa: CASSHFEGQASIDGYTF
cdr3_nt: TGCGCCAGCAGCCATTTCGAAGGACAGGCAAGTATCGATGGCTACACCTTC

j_call: TRBJ1-4
v_call: TRBV28
clone_size: -
d_call: -
cdr3_aa: CASRPTLRVRSVGLFF
cdr3_nt: TGTGCCAGCAGACCTACCTTGAGGGTTAGGTCTGTCGGTCTGTTTTTT

j_call: TRBJ1-3
v_call: TRBV6-1
clone_size: -
d_call: -
cdr3_aa: CASTNSIFSGNTIYF
cdr3_nt: TGTGCCAGCACGAACAGCATTTTCTCTGGAAACACCATATATTTT

j_call: TRBJ1-5
v_call: TRBV15
clone_size: -
d_call: TRBD1
cdr3_aa: CATSSEGASNQPQHF
cdr3_nt: TGTGCCACCAGTTCAGAGGGGGCGTCAAATCAGCCCCAGCATTTT